This T cell receptor beta chain emerged from a study of blood T cell repertoires in COVID-19. Study-level background: Material from acute and convalescent COVID-19 was sourced from the United States, Italy and Spain.

After removal of 5 bases from V and 6 bases from J, the junction contained 11 bases not matched to a gene. Germline lookup yields CDR1 SGHVS and CDR2 FQNEAQ. This CDR3 comprises 15 residues. Original analysis: Reference gene primer amplification gave nucleated cell count estimates. Using immunoSEQ multiplex PCR, the repertoire was profiled, and TCRdb retains in-frame clones only, with some absent. The DNA gave D and trimming, while V, J and clone size come from that table. Seen here are about 270,000 clones, around nine tenths observed once, and the top ten hold over 2.5%. Recruits, aged about 18 to 100 years, lived in around 24 US areas. Cohort 3 donors counted as recovered after two negative PCRs, clearance, or resolved symptoms.

The sequenced material came from PBMCs or T cells enriched from blood (not recorded which). This clonotype was sampled from a woman aged 18-35 years who had recovered from COVID-19. The rearrangement uses TRBV7-8 and TRBJ2-5, with 8 bases aligning to TRBD1. CDR3 region: CASSLWTGTGKTQYF. The CDR3 DNA follows: TGTGCCAGCAGCCTATGGACAGGGACGGGGAAGACCCAGTACTTC.